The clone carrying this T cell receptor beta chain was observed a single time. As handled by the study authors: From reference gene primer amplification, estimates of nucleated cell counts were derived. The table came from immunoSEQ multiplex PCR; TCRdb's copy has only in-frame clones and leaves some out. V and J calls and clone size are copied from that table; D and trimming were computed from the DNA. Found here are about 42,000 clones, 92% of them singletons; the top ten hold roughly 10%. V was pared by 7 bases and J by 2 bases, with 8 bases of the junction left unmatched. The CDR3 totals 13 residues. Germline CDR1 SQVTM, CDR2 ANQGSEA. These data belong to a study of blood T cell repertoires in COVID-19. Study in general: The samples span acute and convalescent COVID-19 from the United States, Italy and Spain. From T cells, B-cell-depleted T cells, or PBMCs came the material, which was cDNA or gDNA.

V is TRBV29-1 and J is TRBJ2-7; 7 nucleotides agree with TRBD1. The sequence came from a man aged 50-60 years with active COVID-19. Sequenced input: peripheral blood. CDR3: CSATGVGTYEQYF. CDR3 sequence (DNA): TGCAGCGCTACAGGGGTTGGCACCTACGAGCAGTACTTC.